These T cell receptor beta chains were read from a single sample in a study of T cell responses to AZD1222 COVID-19 vaccine. Using immunoSEQ multiplex PCR, the repertoire was profiled, and TCRdb retains in-frame clones only, with some absent. The data contain about 110,000 clones, about 88% of them seen just once; the ten biggest clones take up 1.6%. This sample comprised peripheral blood, obtained on day 0 of AZD1222 vaccination. The receptors derive from an adult in good health. CDR3s include the opening cysteine and the closing phenylalanine or tryptophan. The D gene is left open where the match is weak. Clone size, where shown, is once, few, many, or a class for clones that have expanded.

clone size	V gene	D gene	J gene	CDR3 protein	CDR3 DNA
NA	TRBV6-5	NA	TRBJ1-1	CASRPGPLNTEAFF	TGTGCCAGCCGACCGGGACCGCTGAACACTGAAGCTTTCTTT
once	TRBV29-1	NA	TRBJ2-1	CSVVGLYNEQFF	TGCAGCGTTGTAGGGCTCTACAATGAGCAGTTCTTC
NA	TRBV3-1/TRBV3-2	NA	TRBJ1-2	CASSPGSAGNYGYTF	TGTGCCAGCAGCCCCGGTTCGGCAGGAAACTATGGCTACACCTTC
NA	TRBV2	NA	TRBJ1-4	CASSIQGTNEKLFF	TGTGCCAGCAGCATACAGGGAACTAATGAAAAACTGTTTTTT
NA	TRBV5-1	NA	TRBJ2-1	CASSLTAPSSYNEQFF	TGCGCCAGCAGTCTAACCGCTCCGAGCTCCTACAATGAGCAGTTCTTC
NA	TRBV5-6	NA	TRBJ1-1	CASSLAGQGEKGAFF	TGTGCCAGCAGCTTGGCGGGACAAGGTGAAAAGGGAGCTTTCTTT
NA	TRBV6-5	NA	TRBJ2-7	CASSYSIGQGWSEQYF	TGTGCCAGCAGTTACTCGATAGGGCAGGGCTGGAGCGAGCAGTACTTC
few	TRBV7-9	TRBD1	TRBJ1-1	CASSLGGQENTEAFF	TGTGCCAGCAGCTTAGGCGGACAGGAGAACACTGAAGCTTTCTTT
NA	TRBV10-1	NA	TRBJ1-3	CASSVSSGNTIYF	TGCGCCAGCAGTGTTTCATCTGGAAACACCATATATTTT
NA	TRBV10-3	NA	TRBJ1-5	CAISDGQGNQPQHF	TGTGCCATCAGTGATGGTCAGGGTAATCAGCCCCAGCATTTT
once	TRBV14	NA	TRBJ1-2	CASSVSARSLAGYTF	TGTGCCAGCAGCGTCAGCGCTCGCTCATTGGCCGGCTACACCTTC
NA	TRBV11-3	NA	TRBJ2-7	CASSLGSGYEQYF	TGTGCCAGCAGCTTAGGATCCGGCTACGAGCAGTACTTC
once	TRBV5-1	NA	TRBJ2-1	CASSFGTATLWEVQFF	TGCGCCAGCAGCTTTGGGACAGCCACACTTTGGGAGGTACAGTTCTTC
NA	TRBV2	NA	TRBJ2-2	CASSAHGGTNTGELFF	TGTGCCAGCAGTGCCCACGGGGGAACGAACACCGGGGAGCTGTTTTTT
NA	TRBV28	TRBD2	TRBJ2-3	CASSPRGGLAGVGNTQYF	TGTGCCAGCAGTCCTAGGGGGGGACTAGCGGGAGTGGGAAATACGCAGTATTTT
NA	TRBV19	NA	TRBJ1-5	CASKGVGSYSNQPQHF	TGTGCCAGTAAGGGGGTCGGATCCTATAGCAATCAGCCCCAGCATTTT
NA	TRBV5-5	NA	TRBJ1-1	CASSPGLLTPFVFF	TGTGCCAGCAGTCCCGGATTGTTAACCCCCTTTGTTTTCTTT
NA	TRBV7-8	NA	TRBJ1-1	CASSLGYIGLNTEAFF	TGTGCCAGCAGCTTAGGTTACATAGGCCTCAACACTGAAGCTTTCTTT
NA	TRBV5-8	TRBD1	TRBJ1-6	CASSFASGTGISPLHF	TGTGCCAGCAGTTTTGCCTCCGGGACAGGTATTTCACCCCTCCACTTT
NA	TRBV13	NA	TRBJ1-1	CASSLLQNTEAFF	TGTGCCAGCAGCTTACTGCAGAACACTGAAGCTTTCTTT
NA	TRBV19	TRBD2	TRBJ2-7	CASESSGAALIRKQYF	TGTGCCAGTGAATCTAGCGGGGCCGCGCTTATACGGAAGCAGTACTTC
NA	TRBV9	TRBD1	TRBJ1-1	CASSIGQGNTEAFF	TGTGCCAGCAGCATAGGACAGGGTAACACTGAAGCTTTCTTT
NA	TRBV5-4	NA	TRBJ1-2	CASSFKGVSYGYTF	TGTGCCAGCAGCTTCAAGGGTGTGTCTTATGGCTACACCTTC
NA	TRBV5-1	TRBD1	TRBJ1-1	CASSWNRGEAFF	TGCGCCAGCAGCTGGAACAGGGGAGAGGCTTTCTTT
NA	TRBV12-3/TRBV12-4	NA	TRBJ1-1	CASSFEQGLGFF	TGTGCCAGCAGTTTTGAACAGGGACTGGGTTTCTTT
NA	TRBV6-1	NA	TRBJ2-7	CASSEMAGDSSYEQYF	TGTGCCAGCAGTGAAATGGCGGGGGACAGCTCCTACGAGCAGTACTTC
NA	TRBV30	NA	TRBJ1-3	CAWSVQGGSNTIYF	TGTGCCTGGAGTGTACAGGGTGGCTCAAACACCATATATTTT
NA	TRBV3-1/TRBV3-2	TRBD1	TRBJ1-6	CASSATQGNSPLHF	TGTGCCAGCAGCGCCACACAGGGGAATTCACCCCTCCACTTT
few	TRBV14	NA	TRBJ1-5	CASSQEGSQRTDSNQPQHF	TGTGCCAGCAGCCAAGAAGGTAGTCAGAGGACCGATAGCAATCAGCCCCAGCATTTT
NA	TRBV7-9	NA	TRBJ1-2	CAAPTGRANYGYTF	TGTGCCGCCCCGACAGGAAGAGCTAACTATGGCTACACCTTC
NA	TRBV19	NA	TRBJ1-1	CASSIAPGISEAFF	TGTGCCAGTAGTATAGCTCCGGGGATATCTGAAGCTTTCTTT
few	TRBV3-1/TRBV3-2	TRBD1	TRBJ1-2	CASSQGWTGRFYGYTF	TGTGCCAGCAGCCAAGGTTGGACAGGGAGATTCTATGGCTACACCTTC
NA	TRBV11-2	NA	TRBJ1-2	CASSLDREGGYTF	TGTGCCAGCAGCTTAGATCGGGAGGGAGGCTACACCTTC
once	TRBV7-2	TRBD1	TRBJ1-1	CASSLLQGMNTEAFF	TGTGCCAGCAGCTTATTACAGGGGATGAACACTGAAGCTTTCTTT
once	TRBV6-5	TRBD1	TRBJ1-2	CASSYSGTGGGYTF	TGTGCCAGCAGTTACTCCGGGACAGGTGGTGGCTACACCTTC
NA	TRBV2	NA	TRBJ1-2	CASRGTADYGYTF	TGTGCCAGCAGGGGGACGGCGGATTATGGCTACACCTTC
NA	TRBV5-1	NA	TRBJ2-1	CASSQVIDNEQFF	TGCGCCAGCAGCCAAGTCATAGACAATGAGCAGTTCTTC
NA	TRBV7-2	NA	TRBJ1-2	CASSFEFYGYTF	TGTGCCAGCAGCTTCGAATTCTATGGCTACACCTTC
NA	TRBV4-1	TRBD2	TRBJ2-1	CASSQPLGLAGGHEQFF	TGCGCCAGCAGCCAACCATTGGGACTAGCGGGAGGACATGAGCAGTTCTTC
few	TRBV11-2	TRBD1	TRBJ1-1	CASSLTGGRTEAFF	TGTGCCAGCAGCCTGACAGGGGGCAGAACTGAAGCTTTCTTT
once	TRBV5-1	TRBD1	TRBJ1-3	CASSFGQAGGRNTIYF	TGCGCCAGCAGCTTCGGACAGGCCGGAGGGAGAAACACCATATATTTT
NA	TRBV2	TRBD1	TRBJ2-7	CASKVGQIAYEQYF	TGTGCCAGCAAGGTGGGACAGATCGCCTACGAGCAGTACTTC
NA	TRBV28	NA	TRBJ2-7	CASSLNYEQYF	TGTGCCAGCAGTCTCAACTACGAGCAGTACTTC
NA	TRBV11-2	TRBD1	TRBJ1-1	CASSSPGQGRTEAFF	TGTGCCAGCAGCTCACCGGGACAGGGGAGGACTGAAGCTTTCTTT
few	TRBV6-5	NA	TRBJ1-2	CATRQVNYGYTF	TGTGCCACACGACAGGTGAACTATGGCTACACCTTC
few	TRBV15	TRBD1	TRBJ2-5	CATSRSGQGQTQYF	TGTGCCACCAGCAGATCCGGACAGGGACAGACCCAGTACTTC